The 9 T cell receptor beta chains below all came from one sample that was sequenced in a study of response to subunit inactivated influenza vaccine. TCRdb reprocessed the RT-PCR reads with MiXCR, giving one entry per CDR3 protein. Among some 640,000 distinct CDR3 sequences, more than 11% were seen once, and the ten largest hold approximately 6.5%. The source material was PBMCs from blood, sampled 14 to 15 days before vaccination. The receptors derive from a man aged 50-59 years who received an inactivated influenza vaccine.

At least ten counts were recorded for this clonotype. The chain is built from TRBV7-2 and TRBJ2-3; the match to TRBD2 covers 9 bases. Germline V gene sequence: CDR1 SGHTA, CDR2 FQGNSA. V was pared by 6 bases and J by 4 bases, with 2 bases of the junction left unmatched. The CDR3 runs to 13 residues. CDR3 amino acids: CASRREGSDTQYF. Here the CDR3 DNA reads TGTGCCAGCAGGCGGGAGGGCTCAGATACGCAGTATTTT. The full variable domain, completed using reference TRBV7-2 and TRBJ2-3, is GAGVSQSPSNKVTEKGKDVELRCDPISGHTALYWYRQSLGQGLEFLIYFQGNSAPDKSGLPSDRFSAERTGGSVSTLTIQRTQQEDSAVYLCASRREGSDTQYFGPGTRLTVL.

At least ten counts were recorded for this clonotype. V and J are TRBV6-2 or TRBV6-3 and TRBJ2-2, with 12 positions matching TRBD1. Germline-derived CDR1 and CDR2 are MNHEY and SVGEGT. V gave up 2 bases and J gave up 6 bases; unmatched junction bases: 7. The CDR3 is 17 residues long. The CDR3 here is CASSYHMGQGAPGELFF. The CDR3 DNA reads as TGTGCCAGCAGTTACCACATGGGACAGGGGGCTCCCGGGGAGCTGTTTTTT.

This clonotype was detected many times. V usage is TRBV4-1 and J usage is TRBJ1-2, with TRBD1 matching 8 bases. Looked up from germline, CDR1 is MGHRA and CDR2 is YSYEKL. The CDR3 sequence is 16 residues long. Unmatched junction bases numbered 11, after V lost 3 bases and J lost 5 bases. CDR3 in amino acids: CASSHPARGPGYGYTF. The CDR3 DNA reads TGCGCCAGCAGCCATCCAGCCAGGGGGCCTGGGTATGGCTACACCTTC.

The chain uses TRBV7-9 and TRBJ2-3, with TRBD1 matching 9 bases. The germline CDR1 and CDR2 sequences are SEHNR and FQNEAQ (reference sequence). Trimming cost V 6 bases and J 1 base; bases outside gene matches: 5. The CDR3 extends over 15 amino acids. Here the CDR3 reads CASRYGQGRTDTQYF. CDR3 coding DNA: TGTGCCAGCAGATATGGACAGGGGCGCACAGATACGCAGTATTTT.

The CDR3 sequence is CASSFRPSTENSPLHF. The CDR3 bases are TGTGCCAGCAGTTTCCGCCCGTCGACAGAGAATTCACCCCTCCACTTT. V gene TRBV27 combines with J gene TRBJ1-6, with D possibly TRBD1 on 5 matching bases. Trimming took 3 bases from V and 7 from J, leaving 16 bases between them. Germline V gene sequence: CDR1 MNHEY, CDR2 SMNVEV (reference sequence). The CDR3 contains 16 residues.

This clonotype was observed a few times. The chain uses TRBV15 and TRBJ1-3; D not resolved. The CDR3 is 15 amino acids. V shed 1 base and J shed 0 bases, with 7 bases lying between them. CDR1 LNHNV and CDR2 YYDKDF come from the germline V gene (reference sequence). The DNA of the CDR3 is TGTGCCACCAGCAGAGGCGTCAACTCTGGAAACACCATATATTTT. Translated, it gives CATSRGVNSGNTIYF.

J is TRBJ2-7 and V is TRBV20-1; TRBD2 matches at 13 bases. J was trimmed by 6 bases and V by 0 bases; bases with no gene match: 5. The CDR3 has 15 residues. CDR1 DFQATT and CDR2 SNEGSKA come from the germline V gene (reference sequence). The CDR3 region has the DNA TGCAGTGCTAGAGATCGGACTAGCGGGAGAGGCGAGCAGTACTTC. Encoded protein: CSARDRTSGRGEQYF.

This chain uses TRBV12-3 or TRBV12-4 with TRBJ2-1, with 7 bases fitting TRBD2. Unmatched junction bases numbered 5, after V lost 4 bases and J lost 8 bases. This CDR3 spans 13 amino acids. The CDR3 sequence: CASSSGTTYEQFF. In nucleotides, the CDR3 is TGTGCCAGCAGTTCCGGGACTACCTATGAGCAGTTCTTC.

The chain links TRBV29-1 to TRBJ1-3; 9 bases map to TRBD1. The CDR3 sequence is 13 residues long. Losses at the gene ends were 6 bases for V and 3 bases for J; bases not matched to a gene: 3. Germline V CDR1 and CDR2: SQVTM, ANQGSEA. The CDR3 region is CSVSDRGGNTIYF. The CDR3 DNA reads as TGCAGCGTCTCGGACAGGGGTGGAAACACCATATATTTT. Full variable domain (rest looked up from reference TRBV29-1 and TRBJ1-3): SAVISQKPSRDICQRGTSLTIQCQVDSQVTMMFWYRQQPGQSLTLIATANQGSEATYESGFVIDKFPISRPNLTFSTLTVSNMSPEDSSIYLCSVSDRGGNTIYFGEGSWLTVV.